This T cell receptor beta chain appears in the sequencing data of a study of blood T cells in healthy people across ages. Then a second PCR, running about 7 to 11 cycles, was carried out with a sample-barcoded 5' primer and a J-beta primer mix. TCRdb reprocessed the 5' RACE reads with MiXCR, giving one entry per CDR3 protein. The sample contains over 600,000 distinct CDR3 sequences, around 43% of which appear only once. This clonotype turned up a few times. What it binds is not known. Findings and caveats of the study: The fall in TCR beta diversity per million T cells was roughly linear with age.

Donors were systemically healthy Caucasian individuals from Russia aged roughly 6 to 95 years. In each sample, at least 6.5 million PBMCs were isolated. This TCR was recovered from a man older than 75 in good health. Material: blood.

As DNA, the CDR3 is TGCAGCGTTGTAGGACAGGCGAACACCGGGGAGCTGTTTTTT. Translation gives CSVVGQANTGELFF. The chain carries TRBV29-1 and TRBJ2-2; 7 nucleotides agree with TRBD1. J was trimmed by 0 bases and V by 4 bases; bases with no gene match: 2. The CDR3 covers 14 residues. The germline V gene encodes CDR1 SQVTM and CDR2 ANQGSEA.